This is a list of T cell receptor beta chains from one sample in a study of blood T cells in healthy people across ages. TCRdb re-called the 5' RACE reads with MiXCR, one entry per CDR3 protein. Among hundreds of thousands of distinct CDR3 sequences listed, over 40% were seen once. Sample: blood. The receptors stem from a woman older than 75 in good health. Both conserved end residues are part of each CDR3. D genes are given only for firm matches. Clone size appears in some rows only: once, few, many, or a class for an expanded clone.

CDR3 protein	CDR3 DNA	clone size	J gene	V gene	D gene
CTSKRGQGLGEQYF	TGTACCAGCAAGAGGGGACAGGGGCTCGGCGAGCAGTACTTC	.	TRBJ2-7	TRBV3-1	TRBD1
CASSPFRDFQETQYF	TGTGCCAGCTCACCTTTCCGGGACTTCCAAGAGACCCAGTACTTC	few	TRBJ2-5	TRBV18	.
CASSLQGGGELFF	TGTGCCAGCAGCTTACAGGGCGGGGGGGAGCTGTTTTTT	.	TRBJ2-2	TRBV7-2	.
CASSPATSGGADTQYF	TGTGCCAGCAGCCCAGCGACTAGCGGGGGGGCAGATACGCAGTATTTT	.	TRBJ2-3	TRBV6-1	TRBD2
CSVARDRVGDTQYF	TGCAGCGTTGCCCGGGACAGGGTTGGAGATACGCAGTATTTT	.	TRBJ2-3	TRBV29-1	TRBD1
CASSPPRGQRTDTQYF	TGTGCCAGCAGCCCCCCCCGGGGACAACGCACAGATACGCAGTATTTT	.	TRBJ2-3	TRBV7-2	.
CASSFHSPGGTETQYF	TGTGCCAGCAGCTTCCATAGCCCGGGAGGGACGGAGACCCAGTACTTC	many	TRBJ2-5	TRBV7-2	TRBD2
CAISLTGAAVSGANVLTF	TGTGCCATCAGCCTGACAGGGGCGGCCGTGTCTGGGGCCAACGTCCTGACTTTC	.	TRBJ2-6	TRBV10-3	TRBD1
CASSLSFGTQYF	TGCGCCAGCAGCTTGTCGTTCGGGACCCAGTACTTC	many	TRBJ2-5	TRBV5-1	.
CASGLGDRDSNYGYTF	TGTGCCAGCGGCCTGGGCGACAGAGACAGCAACTATGGCTACACCTTC	.	TRBJ1-2	TRBV6-5	.
CSVRRQGASDEQYF	TGCAGCGTTCGCCGACAGGGGGCTAGCGACGAGCAGTACTTC	.	TRBJ2-7	TRBV29-1	TRBD1
CASSLSPGLEVVDTQYF	TGTGCCAGCAGTTTATCACCGGGACTAGAGGTCGTTGATACGCAGTATTTT	.	TRBJ2-3	TRBV27	TRBD2